The 30 T cell receptor beta chains presented below share a single source sample, sequenced in a study of blood T cell repertoires in COVID-19 (TCRdb year 2020). The method behind the library was the immunoSEQ multiplex PCR assay. TCRdb provides this immuneACCESS table in a form limited to in-frame rearrangements. Some clones are lacking; in checked studies, under half of them reflect an unresolved V gene, and why the rest are absent is not known. Within this sample are roughly 280,000 clones, with approximately 90% of them counted one time only. Jointly, the top ten make up about 2% of the sample. The sequencing sample was made of peripheral blood. The receptors come from a woman in her fifties or sixties who had recovered from COVID-19.

The chain uses TRBV27 and TRBJ1-1; D ambiguous. Germline-derived CDR1 and CDR2 are MNHEY and SMNVEV (reference sequence). The CDR3 extends over 13 amino acids. Trimming cost V 6 bases and J 1 base, with 9 bases left between them. CDR3 loop: CASSLGRNTEAFF. In DNA form, the CDR3 reads TGTGCCAGCAGCTTAGGGAGGAACACTGAAGCTTTCTTT.

The chain carries TRBV9 and TRBJ2-3; 10 positions agree with TRBD2. This CDR3 has 16 residues. Germline V gene data show CDR1 as SGDLS and CDR2 as YYNGEE. Unmatched junction bases numbered 4, after V lost 2 bases and J lost 1 base. The CDR3 here is CASSVELAGGTDTQYF. CDR3 nucleotides: TGTGCCAGCAGCGTTGAGCTAGCGGGGGGCACAGATACGCAGTATTTT. Combining the CDR3 with reference TRBV9 and TRBJ2-3 gives the whole variable domain DSGVTQTPKHLITATGQRVTLRCSPRSGDLSVYWYQQSLDQGLQFLIQYYNGEERAKGNILERFSAQQFPDLHSELNLSSLELGDSALYFCASSVELAGGTDTQYFGPGTRLTVL.

V gene TRBV6-2 or TRBV6-3 combines with J gene TRBJ1-1, with TRBD1 matching over 10 bases. CDR3 length: 15 amino acids. The junction had 9 bases not matched to a gene; V was cut back by 6 bases and J by 5 bases. CDR1 and CDR2 from the germline V gene are MNHEY and SVGEGT. CDR3 nucleotides: TGTGCCAGCAGCCGGCCCGGGACAGGGGAGACTGAAGCTTTCTTT. Its protein product is CASSRPGTGETEAFF.

V usage is TRBV7-9 and J usage is TRBJ1-6, with D possibly matching TRBD1 (6 bases). V dropped 5 bases and J dropped 7 bases, with 12 bases sitting between them. The CDR3 contains 14 residues. The germline gives CDR1 SEHNR, CDR2 FQNEAQ (reference sequence). This chain's CDR3 is CASSPTGNNSPLHF. The DNA for the CDR3 is TGTGCCAGCAGCCCCACAGGGAACAATTCACCCCTCCACTTT.

In this sample, this clone turned up a few times. The gene calls are TRBV7-9 and TRBJ2-7, with TRBD1 as a possible D gene (6 bases). Per germline, CDR1 SEHNR and CDR2 FQNEAQ (reference sequence). Between the trimmed V and J ends, which lost 5 bases and 2 bases, there was a span of 13 bases. The CDR3 totals 14 residues. CDR3 coding DNA: TGTGCCAGCAGCGCCCACAGGGACCCCTACGAGCAGTACTTC. It translates to CASSAHRDPYEQYF.

The chain combines TRBV19 with TRBJ2-4; D unresolved. The CDR3 is 16 residues long. V gave up 4 bases and J gave up 0 bases, with 13 bases separating them. CDR1 is LNHDA and CDR2 is SQIVND in the germline V gene (reference sequence). The CDR3: CASSTDSTLAKNIQYF. The CDR3 nucleotides read TGTGCCAGTAGTACCGACTCCACTCTAGCCAAAAACATTCAGTACTTC.

This chain joins TRBV15 and TRBJ2-2, with a weak D call TRBD2 (5 bases). CDR1 and CDR2 (germline): LNHNV, YYDKDF (reference sequence). This CDR3 is built from 16 residues. Between the trimmed V and J ends, which lost 0 bases and 4 bases, there was a span of 12 bases. CDR3: CATSRDPGRGTGELFF. The DNA of the CDR3 is TGTGCCACCAGCAGAGACCCGGGGAGAGGCACCGGGGAGCTGTTTTTT.

The rearrangement uses TRBV7-2 and TRBJ2-1; D remains unclear. V was shortened by 4 bases and J by 10 bases, with 11 bases between the two germline ends. The CDR3 consists of 12 residues. The V gene's germline CDR1 is SGHTA and CDR2 FQGNSA. The CDR3 is CASSSVWQEQFF. DNA for the CDR3: TGTGCCAGCAGCTCCGTATGGCAAGAGCAGTTCTTC. The full variable domain, rest sourced from reference TRBV7-2 and TRBJ2-1, is GAGVSQSPSNKVTEKGKDVELRCDPISGHTALYWYRQSLGQGLEFLIYFQGNSAPDKSGLPSDRFSAERTGGSVSTLTIQRTQQEDSAVYLCASSSVWQEQFFGPGTRLTVL.

The chain links TRBV5-1 to TRBJ1-2, with D uncertain. The CDR3 consists of 13 residues. Germline V gene sequence: CDR1 SGHRS, CDR2 YFSETQ. The V end was cut by 0 bases, the J end by 8 bases, with 11 bases between. The CDR3 DNA reads TGCGCCAGCAGCTTGGATGGACTTGGGGGCTACACCTTC. This encodes CASSLDGLGGYTF.

The chain couples TRBV29-1 to TRBJ2-7; TRBD1 matches 7 bases. J lost 3 bases, V lost 5 bases, and 7 bases had no gene match. The CDR3 sequence is 13 residues long. CDR1 and CDR2 from the germline V gene are SQVTM and ANQGSEA. CDR3 sequence: CSVPGTVSYEQYF. The CDR3 DNA is TGCAGCGTTCCCGGGACAGTTAGCTACGAGCAGTACTTC.

This clone appeared a single time. V usage is TRBV28 and J usage is TRBJ1-1; D is possibly TRBD1 (5 bases). CDR1 and CDR2 from the germline V gene are MDHEN and SYDVKM. V lost 3 bases and J 4 bases, leaving 12 bases between the germline ends. This CDR3 region has 14 residues. This CDR3 is CASSFGDRGTEAFF. For the CDR3, the DNA is TGTGCCAGCAGTTTCGGCGACAGAGGCACTGAAGCTTTCTTT.

This clone was picked up one time. The chain combines TRBV11-2 with TRBJ1-1; D remains unclear. V shed 0 bases and J shed 6 bases, with 20 bases lying between them. This CDR3 comprises 17 residues. CDR1 is SGHAT, CDR2 FQNNGV, per germline. In nucleotides, the CDR3 is TGTGCCAGCAGCTTAGATTCATCCTTACTAGCCTACGCTGAAGCTTTCTTT. Its protein product is CASSLDSSLLAYAEAFF.

The rearrangement links TRBV6-4 to TRBJ2-3; maybe TRBD2 (5 bases). The ends were cut back, 4 bases at V and 9 bases at J, with 17 bases in the middle. The CDR3 is made up of 14 amino acids. The germline CDR1 and CDR2 sequences are MRHNA and SNTAGT. The CDR3 loop reads CASSADFGGATQYF. CDR3 nucleotide sequence: TGTGCCAGCAGTGCGGACTTCGGCGGCGCGACGCAGTATTTT.

V is TRBV4-2 and J is TRBJ1-3; D call uncertain. The V end was cut by 1 base, the J end by 4 bases, with 5 bases between. Germline CDR1 reads LGHNA; CDR2 reads YNFKEQ. This CDR3 has 13 residues. The CDR3 sequence: CASSQASGNTIYF. The CDR3 region has the DNA TGTGCCAGCAGCCAAGCTTCCGGAAACACCATATATTTT.

This clone has only a few counts. The CDR3 nucleotides are TGTGCCAGCCGCATAGGGGAGATGGCCTACAATGAGCAGTTCTTC. Its protein is CASRIGEMAYNEQFF. The chain combines TRBV7-9 with TRBJ2-1, with D tentatively TRBD1 or TRBD2 (5 bases each). CDR1 is SEHNR, CDR2 FQNEAQ, per germline (reference sequence). The CDR3 length is 15 residues. Trimming took 8 bases from V and 2 from J, leaving 16 bases between them.

The chain links TRBV7-3 to TRBJ2-3, with 8 bases aligning to TRBD2. CDR1 is SGHTA and CDR2 is FQGTGA in the germline V gene. V dropped 2 bases and J dropped 4; count of bases not matched to a gene: 17. The CDR3 is 19 residues long. The CDR3 region is CASSLHAQGLREGADTQYF. The DNA of the CDR3 is TGTGCCAGCAGCTTACACGCACAGGGACTTCGGGAGGGGGCAGATACGCAGTATTTT.

The chain has TRBV16 and TRBJ1-2; D gene ambiguous. The CDR3 has 14 amino acids. The V and J ends lost 0 bases and 3 bases respectively, with 8 bases between them. Germline V gene data show CDR1 as KGHSY and CDR2 as FQNENV. The CDR3 DNA follows: TGTGCCAGCAGCCAATCAAGGAGGGACTATGGCTACACCTTC. Protein sequence: CASSQSRRDYGYTF.

This clone was observed a few times. V and J are TRBV9 and TRBJ2-1, with 10 nucleotides matching TRBD2. Germline V CDR1 and CDR2: SGDLS, YYNGEE. The length of the CDR3 is 15 residues. Losses at the gene ends were 3 bases for V and 9 bases for J; bases not matched to a gene: 9. The CDR3 DNA is TGTGCCAGCAGCGGGGTGAGCGGGAGGGCCGGTGAGCAGTTCTTC. Protein sequence: CASSGVSGRAGEQFF.

The CDR3 DNA reads TGTGCTATTAAGGGACTCCAAGAGACCCAGTACTTC. Protein product: CAIKGLQETQYF. This chain joins TRBV7-7 and TRBJ2-5; possibly TRBD2 for D (6 bases). Germline CDR1 SSHAT, CDR2 FNYEAQ (reference sequence). The CDR3 totals 12 residues. Variable domain in full (rest from reference TRBV7-7 and TRBJ2-5): GAGVSQSPRYKVTKRGQDVTLRCDPISSHATLYWYQQALGQGPEFLTYFNYEAQPDKSGLPSDRFSAERPEGSISTLTIQRTEQRDSAMYRCAIKGLQETQYFGPGTRLLVL.

This chain links TRBV19 with TRBJ2-7, with 7 bases aligning to TRBD2. The CDR3 spans 16 residues. The germline gives CDR1 LNHDA, CDR2 SQIVND (reference sequence). V lost 6 bases and J lost 6; bases outside the gene matches: 17. CDR3 nucleotides: TGTGCCAGTAGCCGCTCCACAAGCCAGGGAGGGCGCGAGCAGTACTTC. Translated: CASSRSTSQGGREQYF.

The chain carries TRBV30 and TRBJ2-7, with a tentative D call TRBD1 (5 bases). The germline V gene encodes CDR1 GTSNPN and CDR2 SVGIG (reference sequence). There are 14 residues in the CDR3. CDR3 residues: CAFLKRTGVYEQYF. As DNA, the CDR3 is TGTGCTTTTCTCAAGCGTACAGGAGTCTACGAGCAGTACTTC.

This chain links TRBV6-2 or TRBV6-3 with TRBJ2-1; 9 bases map to TRBD2. The CDR3 sequence is 17 residues long. After removal of 5 bases from V and 7 bases from J, the junction contained 15 bases not matched to a gene. Germline V CDR1 and CDR2: MNHEY, SVGEGT. CDR3 residues: CASSLRVAGVGMNEQFF. CDR3 sequence (DNA): TGTGCCAGCAGTCTCCGAGTAGCGGGGGTAGGAATGAATGAGCAGTTCTTC.

The chain uses TRBV15 and TRBJ2-3; 7 positions agree with TRBD1. Germline V CDR1 and CDR2: LNHNV, YYDKDF (reference sequence). V was pared by 1 base and J by 4 bases, with 11 bases of the junction left unmatched. This CDR3 contains 17 residues. The CDR3, as DNA: TGTGCCACCAGCAGAGGGCAGGGGGTCCCCCGCGCAGATACGCAGTATTTT. Protein: CATSRGQGVPRADTQYF.

The chain links TRBV15 to TRBJ1-6; D unresolved. V gave up 5 bases and J gave up 7 bases, with 12 bases separating them. The germline V gene has CDR1 LNHNV and CDR2 YYDKDF (reference sequence). This CDR3 is 14 amino acids long. CDR3 amino acids: CATSGRSLNSPLHF. CDR3 DNA: TGTGCCACCAGCGGGAGGTCCTTAAATTCACCCCTCCACTTT.

The gene calls are TRBV28 and TRBJ2-1; 11 bases agree with TRBD2. The CDR3 runs 16 residues. Unmatched junction bases numbered 7, after V lost 5 bases and J lost 4 bases. In germline, CDR1 is MDHEN, CDR2 SYDVKM. The CDR3 DNA is TGTGCCAGCAGTACGTCACTAGCGGGAGAGTACAATGAGCAGTTCTTC. This translates into CASSTSLAGEYNEQFF.

This chain uses TRBV3-1 (or the pseudogene TRBV3-2) with TRBJ2-2; 7 bases are a match to TRBD2. CDR3 length: 16 residues. The germline V gene encodes CDR1 LGHDT and CDR2 YNNKEL (reference sequence). Trimming at V came to 2 bases and at J to 2 bases, leaving 5 bases not matched to a gene. The CDR3 loop reads CASSQNGGGNTGELFF. The DNA of the CDR3 is TGTGCCAGCAGCCAAAATGGCGGGGGAAACACCGGGGAGCTGTTTTTT.

The chain couples TRBV18 to TRBJ1-5; no firm D call. This CDR3 has 14 residues. Germline V gives CDR1 KGHSH, CDR2 LQKENI. The V end was cut by 5 bases, the J end by 0 bases, with 8 bases between. Written as DNA, the CDR3 is TGTGCCAGCTCAAGAGACAATAGCAATCAGCCCCAGCATTTT. It codes for CASSRDNSNQPQHF.

The gene calls are TRBV6-2 or TRBV6-3 and TRBJ1-3; D is unresolved. V gave up 2 bases and J gave up 0 bases, with 20 bases separating them. The CDR3 length is 19 residues. The germline gives CDR1 MNHEY, CDR2 SVGEGT. The CDR3 loop reads CASSYGGRFDTNSGNTIYF. The CDR3 DNA follows: TGTGCCAGCAGTTACGGCGGGCGATTCGACACAAACTCTGGAAACACCATATATTTT.

Written as DNA, the CDR3 is TGCGCCAGCAGCCGTCGGGACAGGCGCTATGGCTACACCTTC. It yields the protein CASSRRDRRYGYTF. The V and J genes are TRBV4-3 and TRBJ1-2, with 8 bases lining up with TRBD1. With V trimmed by 4 bases and J by 4 bases, 5 bases remained unmatched. There are 14 residues in the CDR3. Germline CDR1 LGHNA, CDR2 YSLEER.

In its sample, this clone was seen once. The rearrangement links TRBV5-1 to TRBJ2-7; D possibly corresponds to TRBD1 (6 bases). The CDR3 is made up of 15 amino acids. The germline CDR1 and CDR2 sequences are SGHRS and YFSETQ. Deletions cut 0 bases from V and 5 bases from J, with 15 bases between. The CDR3 coding sequence is TGCGCCAGCAGCTTGGGGCAGGGGATCGCCAACGAGCAGTACTTC. As protein: CASSLGQGIANEQYF.